This entry describes one TCR beta chain. These data come from a study of shared clonotypes between healthy human individuals. The wider study: CD8 memory received one plate per donor, CD8 naive two, CD4 memory three and CD4 naive three.

Assay: immunoSEQ multiplex PCR; the TCRdb copy retains only in-frame clones and omits some. The sample includes some 2,100,000 clones, about 94% of them seen just once. The V end lost 1 base, the J end lost 0 bases, and 9 bases lay between the germline ends. The V gene's germline CDR1 is SGHTA and CDR2 FQGNSA. This CDR3 comprises 15 residues. Source material: naive CD4+ T cells sorted from blood. Subset specified: CD45RA+ positively selected. This clonotype was sampled from a man between 18 and 29 years old in good health. The chain couples TRBV7-2 to TRBJ1-2, with D uncertain. Here the CDR3 reads CASSLVGVPNYGYTF. The CDR3 DNA reads as TGTGCCAGCAGCTTAGTCGGGGTTCCTAACTATGGCTACACCTTC.